The rows below give T cell receptor beta chains drawn from one sample of a study of CD8+CD57+ T cells in acquired aplastic anemia. TCRdb ran MiXCR on the reads and lists one entry per CDR3 protein. The sample carries 150,000 to 200,000 distinct CDR3 sequences, over 40% recorded once. The specimen sequenced was sorted CD4+, CD8+, or CD8+CD57+ T cells (not recorded which) from PBMCs. The source of these receptors is a human donor with aplastic anemia. The CDR3 runs from the conserved cysteine through the conserved F or W. D genes are given only for firm matches. Part of the rows lack a size; the others show once, few, many or a class for expanded clones.

D gene | J gene | clone size | V gene | CDR3 protein | CDR3 DNA
TRBD2 | TRBJ2-3 | few | TRBV7-2 | CASSLAASGLLGDTQYF | TGTGCCAGCAGCTTAGCGGCTAGCGGGTTACTAGGGGATACGCAGTATTTT
- | TRBJ2-7 | few | TRBV2 | CASSAVRQQYF | TGTGCCAGCAGTGCCGTCAGACAGCAGTACTTC
- | TRBJ2-1 | - | TRBV11-1 | CASNAYDRRNEQFF | TGTGCCAGCAACGCCTATGACCGACGCAATGAGCAGTTCTTC
TRBD2 | TRBJ2-2 | - | TRBV7-9 | CASVGGASGRAGTGELFF | TGTGCCAGCGTTGGAGGAGCTAGCGGGAGGGCCGGGACCGGGGAGCTGTTTTTT
- | TRBJ1-2 | many | TRBV5-1 | CASSSGTGSGYGYTF | TGCGCCAGCAGCTCCGGCACAGGTTCCGGGTATGGCTACACCTTC
TRBD1 | TRBJ1-5 | many | TRBV6-1 | CASTPRTGDQPQHF | TGTGCCAGCACCCCCCGGACAGGGGATCAGCCCCAGCATTTT
TRBD2 | TRBJ2-7 | - | TRBV6-1 | CASRTTSGSYEQYF | TGTGCCAGCAGGACCACTAGCGGATCCTACGAGCAGTACTTC
TRBD1 | TRBJ2-7 | few | TRBV11-3 | CTSSLGTDSYEQYF | TGTACCAGCAGCCTCGGGACAGACTCCTACGAGCAGTACTTC
TRBD1 | TRBJ2-6 | many | TRBV9 | CASSVVDRGVNPGANVLTF | TGTGCCAGCAGCGTAGTAGACAGGGGAGTAAATCCTGGGGCCAACGTCCTGACTTTC
TRBD1 | TRBJ1-5 | - | TRBV2 | CASSSIDRAPPQHF | TGTGCCAGCAGTTCAATCGACAGGGCTCCGCCCCAGCATTTT
- | TRBJ1-2 | many | TRBV2 | CASSEIRPSNYGYTF | TGTGCCAGCAGTGAAATTAGGCCGAGTAACTATGGCTACACCTTC
- | TRBJ2-4 | - | TRBV2 | CASSEDRVTSIQYF | TGTGCCAGCAGTGAAGACAGGGTTACATCTATTCAGTACTTC
TRBD1 | TRBJ1-6 | few | TRBV15 | CATKFGTGDNSPLHF | TGTGCCACCAAATTCGGGACAGGGGATAATTCACCCCTCCACTTT
TRBD1 | TRBJ2-7 | - | TRBV5-4 | CASSFTGVREQYF | TGTGCCAGCAGCTTCACAGGGGTAAGGGAGCAGTACTTC
TRBD1 | TRBJ2-1 | few | TRBV19 | CASSLGQSTNEQFF | TGTGCCAGTAGTTTGGGACAGAGCACGAATGAGCAGTTCTTC
- | TRBJ1-1 | - | TRBV25-1 | CASSESAPGTEAFF | TGTGCCAGCAGTGAATCCGCGCCGGGGACTGAAGCTTTCTTT
TRBD1 | TRBJ2-3 | - | TRBV5-6 | CASSPGQGLFYTDTQYF | TGTGCCAGCAGCCCCGGACAGGGATTATTTTACACAGATACGCAGTATTTT
TRBD2 | TRBJ2-5 | - | TRBV10-3 | CAISESRTSGTRYF | TGTGCCATCAGTGAGTCCCGGACTAGCGGGACCCGGTACTTC
- | TRBJ1-1 | - | TRBV19 | CASSPSRGTEAFF | TGTGCCAGTAGTCCCTCAAGGGGCACTGAAGCTTTCTTT
- | TRBJ2-5 | many | TRBV7-8 | CASSPSPGTAEETQYF | TGTGCCAGCAGCCCTAGCCCCGGGACCGCGGAAGAGACCCAGTACTTC
TRBD1 | TRBJ1-2 | - | TRBV29-1 | CSVASGTATYGYTF | TGCAGCGTTGCCTCCGGGACAGCCACCTATGGCTACACCTTC
- | TRBJ1-6 | - | TRBV15 | CATSREANSPLHF | TGTGCCACCAGCAGAGAGGCAAATTCACCCCTCCACTTT
- | TRBJ2-1 | - | TRBV10-3 | CATVRDYGNEQLF | TGTGCCACCGTCCGGGATTACGGCAATGAGCAGCTCTTC
TRBD1 | TRBJ2-7 | - | TRBV10-3 | CAISAPRGTGDYEQYF | TGTGCCATCAGTGCTCCGCGAGGGACAGGGGACTACGAGCAGTACTTC
TRBD1 | TRBJ1-1 | few | TRBV10-3 | CAISESTGKFDTEAFF | TGTGCCATCAGTGAGTCGACAGGGAAATTCGACACTGAAGCTTTCTTT
- | TRBJ2-1 | once | TRBV7-9 | CASSFERRRNNEQFF | TGTGCCAGCAGCTTCGAGCGGAGACGTAACAATGAGCAGTTCTTC
- | TRBJ1-4 | few | TRBV10-3 | CAISESMALDKAF | TGTGCCATCAGTGAGTCGATGGCCCTAGACAAGGCCTTT
- | TRBJ1-3 | few | TRBV9 | CASSQRRGTGNTIYF | TGTGCCAGCAGCCAACGAAGGGGAACTGGAAACACCATATATTTT
- | TRBJ2-1 | many | TRBV7-2 | CASSNVTRGKQFF | TGTGCCAGCAGCAATGTCACGCGCGGCAAGCAGTTCTTC
TRBD1 | TRBJ2-7 | few | TRBV6-5 | CASSYGQGAGEQYF | TGTGCCAGCAGTTACGGGCAGGGGGCAGGCGAGCAGTACTTC
TRBD1 | TRBJ2-7 | few | TRBV20-1 | CSARGDRDYEQYF | TGCAGTGCTAGGGGGGACAGGGACTACGAGCAGTACTTC
- | TRBJ2-1 | - | TRBV2 | CASSEGAFHSNEQFF | TGTGCCAGCAGTGAAGGGGCGTTCCACTCCAATGAGCAGTTCTTC
TRBD2 | TRBJ2-5 | - | TRBV2 | CASSLGRTSQETQYF | TGTGCCAGCAGTCTAGGGCGGACTAGCCAAGAGACCCAGTACTTC
TRBD2 | TRBJ2-1 | once | TRBV20-1 | CSARSDVAGGPEQFF | TGCAGTGCTAGGTCGGACGTAGCGGGGGGACCGGAGCAGTTCTTC
- | TRBJ2-1 | once | TRBV10-1 | CASSETGNEQFF | TGCGCCAGCAGTGAGACAGGGAATGAGCAGTTCTTC
- | TRBJ1-4 | - | TRBV7-2 | CASSLQGDEKLFF | TGTGCCAGCAGTTTACAGGGTGACGAAAAACTGTTTTTT
- | TRBJ2-2 | - | TRBV7-2 | CASRGGPGELFF | TGTGCCAGCAGGGGTGGGCCCGGGGAGCTGTTTTTT
- | TRBJ1-5 | - | TRBV7-6 | CASSMDRNQPQHF | TGTGCCAGCAGCATGGACAGAAATCAGCCCCAGCATTTT
TRBD2 | TRBJ2-3 | few | TRBV24-1 | CATGGESDQALTDTQYF | TGTGCCACCGGGGGGGAGAGTGATCAGGCCCTCACAGATACGCAGTATTTT
TRBD1 | TRBJ1-2 | - | TRBV25-1 | CASSPGTGKNYGYTF | TGTGCCAGCAGCCCCGGGACAGGGAAAAACTATGGCTACACCTTC
- | TRBJ2-1 | many | TRBV11-3 | CASSLGPNEQFF | TGTGCCAGCAGCTTAGGACCTAATGAGCAGTTCTTC